The next 18 T cell receptor beta chains were all read from a single sample in a study of T cell repertoires in cytomegalovirus infection. TCRdb fed the reads into MiXCR, producing one record per CDR3 protein. The sample includes about 310,000 distinct CDR3 sequences, 17% of them seen just once. The sequencing input was PBMCs. The receptors here all came from a human donor in good health (CMV status not recorded). Some clones in this sample may be carry-over from other donors' samples.

The sample holds many counts of this clonotype. The junction shows a germline mismatch at one end, possibly a read error. The chain uses TRBV12-3 or TRBV12-4 and TRBJ1-2; TRBD1 matches at 10 bases. CDR3 length equals 13 residues. The CDR3 DNA follows: TGTGCCAGCAGCGTTACGGGACAGGGGAAAGCAGACTTC. As protein: CASSVTGQGKADF.

Many counts were recorded for this clonotype. The CDR3 region has the DNA TGCGCCAGCAGCCAAGTTAATACAGGGGACTATGGCTACACCTTC. Its protein product is CASSQVNTGDYGYTF. The chain uses TRBV4-1 and TRBJ1-2; 7 bases fit TRBD1. Germline V gene lookup returns CDR1 MGHRA and CDR2 YSYEKL. The CDR3 is made up of 15 amino acids. V lost 1 base and J lost 3; bases outside the gene matches: 5.

This clonotype was seen a few times. In nucleotides, the CDR3 is TGTGCCAGCAGCTTAGGTACGACAAGTCGAGCGAGTCAGCCCCAGCATTTT. Protein sequence: CASSLGTTSRASQPQHF. The chain has TRBV7-3 and TRBJ1-5; no definite D call. There are 17 residues in the CDR3. From germline, CDR1 is SGHTA and CDR2 FQGTGA. V was shortened by 2 bases and J by 6 bases, with 20 bases between the two germline ends.

This clonotype has more than one count but fewer than ten. The V and J genes are TRBV6-2 or TRBV6-3 and TRBJ2-6; 9 positions match TRBD1. Germline V lookup: CDR1 MNHEY, CDR2 SVGEGT. The CDR3 has 19 residues. With V trimmed by 4 bases and J by 3 bases, 13 bases remained unmatched. The CDR3: CASSSELGTGFGGANVLTF. The DNA for the CDR3 is TGTGCCAGCAGTTCCGAACTCGGGACAGGGTTTGGTGGGGCCAACGTCCTGACTTTC.

This clonotype showed up just a few times. The chain carries TRBV7-9 and TRBJ2-3; D is uncertain. CDR1 SEHNR and CDR2 FQNEAQ come from the germline V gene (reference sequence). The CDR3 has 16 amino acids. V lost 2 bases to trimming and J lost 4 bases, with 16 bases between them. DNA for the CDR3: TGTGCCAGCAGCTTAATGGACCTGGATGGGGCAGATACGCAGTATTTT. Translated: CASSLMDLDGADTQYF. Drawing the rest from reference TRBV7-9 and TRBJ2-3, the complete variable domain is DTGVSQNPRHKITKRGQNVTFRCDPISEHNRLYWYRQTLGQGPEFLTYFQNEAQLEKSRLLSDRFSAERPKGSFSTLEIQRTEQGDSAMYLCASSLMDLDGADTQYFGPGTRLTVL.

At least ten counts were recorded for this clonotype. The chain joins TRBV19 to TRBJ2-1, with D perhaps matching TRBD2 (7 bases). Germline CDR1 reads LNHDA; CDR2 reads SQIVND (reference sequence). V shed 7 bases and J shed 3 bases, with 16 bases lying between them. The CDR3 covers 15 residues. The CDR3, as DNA: TGTGCCAGTACCGACCGGAGGGGGGGCTACAATGAGCAGTTCTTC. The encoded protein is CASTDRRGGYNEQFF.

V and J are TRBV7-6 and TRBJ2-3; 9 bases fit TRBD1. Germline V gives CDR1 SGHVS, CDR2 FNYEAQ. This CDR3 has 17 amino acids. Trimming cost V 5 bases and J 2 bases; bases outside gene matches: 11. The CDR3 region is CASSATRTGEHTDTQYF. The CDR3, as DNA: TGTGCCAGCAGCGCCACCCGGACAGGGGAACACACAGATACGCAGTATTTT.

In DNA form, the CDR3 reads TGTGCCAGCAGCAGGACTAGCGGGGGGGTCTTTCATGAGCAGTTCTTC. Translation gives CASSRTSGGVFHEQFF. The chain is built from TRBV11-2 and TRBJ2-1; 15 bases match TRBD2. The CDR3 consists of 16 residues. Germline V gene sequence: CDR1 SGHAT, CDR2 FQNNGV. Trimming took 5 bases from V and 8 from J; bases not matched to a gene: 7.

This clonotype has a handful of counts. The chain carries TRBV6-2 or TRBV6-3 and TRBJ1-1; 7 nucleotides match TRBD1. The trim removed 6 bases at V and 0 bases at J, leaving 7 bases unmatched. Germline CDR1 is MNHEY and CDR2 is SVGEGT. The CDR3 contains 15 residues. CDR3 in amino acids: CASRPTGNLNTEAFF. The CDR3 DNA sequence: TGTGCCAGCAGGCCGACAGGGAACCTGAACACTGAAGCTTTCTTT.

This clonotype was recorded a few times. This sequence may be a read error, since a much larger clone differs from it by one base. The rearrangement joins TRBV6-1 to TRBJ1-6; the D is unclear. V was cut by 3 bases and J by 7 bases, with 4 bases left in between. The CDR3 covers 12 residues. CDR1 and CDR2 (germline): MNHNS, SASEGT. The CDR3 nucleotides are TGTGCCAGCAGTGACAGGAATTCACCCCTCCACTTT. Protein sequence: CASSDRNSPLHF.

This clonotype was seen many times. The chain carries TRBV7-6 and TRBJ2-3; 10 nucleotides match TRBD2. Germline V CDR1 and CDR2: SGHVS, FNYEAQ. This CDR3 has 16 residues. After removal of 8 bases from V and 5 bases from J, the junction contained 13 bases not matched to a gene. In DNA, the CDR3 is TGTGCCAGCGGGAGAGCGGGGGGGCCGGGAGGAGATACGCAGTATTTT. It encodes CASGRAGGPGGDTQYF.

The table lists this clonotype with a count of one. This chain joins TRBV28 and TRBJ2-1; D remains unclear. The V gene's germline CDR1 is MDHEN and CDR2 SYDVKM. V was clipped by 7 bases and J by 5 bases, with 15 bases between them. The CDR3 consists of 14 residues. As DNA, the CDR3 is TGTGCCAGCAAAGCACCCCCGGTTAACAATGAGCAGTTCTTC. This encodes CASKAPPVNNEQFF.

The genes are TRBV28 and TRBJ2-1; TRBD2 might be the D (6 bases). CDR1 is MDHEN and CDR2 is SYDVKM in the germline V gene. V lost 2 bases and J lost 7, with 15 bases in between. The CDR3 contains 15 residues. The CDR3 nucleotides are TGTGCCAGCAGTTTAGGGACTTCACCGGGGAATGAGCAGTTCTTC. This codes for CASSLGTSPGNEQFF.

This clonotype was recorded many times. The V and J genes are TRBV7-2 and TRBJ2-5; D call uncertain. This CDR3 spans 13 amino acids. Germline CDR1 reads SGHTA; CDR2 reads FQGNSA. Trimming cost V 3 bases and J 2 bases, with 7 bases left between them. DNA for the CDR3: TGTGCCAGCAGCTTTCCCCCACAAGAGACCCAGTACTTC. Translated, it gives CASSFPPQETQYF.

This clonotype was seen a few times. J is TRBJ2-7 and V is TRBV6-1, with D possibly called TRBD1 or TRBD2 (6 bases each). Trimming left V 4 bases short and J 3 bases short, with 16 bases between. Germline-derived CDR1 and CDR2 are MNHNS and SASEGT. This CDR3 comprises 15 residues. CDR3 nucleotide sequence: TGTGCCAGCAGTGGGGGTAGGGGGGATCTCTACGAGCAGTACTTC. Amino acids: CASSGGRGDLYEQYF.

This clonotype has ten or more counts. This chain uses TRBV12-3 or TRBV12-4 with TRBJ2-5, with 12 bases that match TRBD2. The trim removed 3 bases at V and 5 bases at J, leaving 10 bases unmatched. There are 17 residues in the CDR3. The CDR3 protein is CASSFGLAGGAGETQYF. CDR3 in DNA: TGTGCCAGCAGTTTCGGGCTAGCGGGGGGGGCCGGGGAGACCCAGTACTTC.

This clonotype was seen ten or more times. The chain is built from TRBV4-1 and TRBJ2-3, with D possibly matching TRBD1 (6 bases). The germline V gene encodes CDR1 MGHRA and CDR2 YSYEKL. V lost 4 bases to trimming and J lost 2 bases, with 10 bases between them. This CDR3 contains 14 residues. CDR3: CASSPRQDTDTQYF. As DNA, the CDR3 is TGCGCCAGCAGCCCGCGACAGGACACAGATACGCAGTATTTT.

This clonotype occurred many times. The V and J genes are TRBV5-1 and TRBJ1-2; D not resolved. Germline V gives CDR1 SGHRS, CDR2 YFSETQ. There are 14 residues in the CDR3. Trimming pared 4 bases from V and 4 bases from J, leaving 14 bases between. In DNA, the CDR3 is TGCGCCAGCAGCGACGGAGGGTCGGGCTATGGCTACACCTTC. Translated, it gives CASSDGGSGYGYTF.